These 13 T cell receptor beta chains originate from one sample sequenced in a study of radiotherapy plus CTLA-4 blockade in lung cancer. This table comes from immunoSEQ multiplex PCR, and its TCRdb copy is limited to in-frame clones, with some not included. The table shows over 100,000 clones, with about 80% occurring only once. Sample: peripheral blood, taken from a patient treated with radiotherapy plus ipilimumab. Receptors originate from a human donor with non-small cell lung cancer that progressed on radiotherapy plus ipilimumab. Some clones in this sample may be carry-over from other donors' samples.

This rearrangement joins TRBV18 to TRBJ2-5, with TRBD1 identical over 9 bases. The CDR3 has 15 amino acids. V shed 3 bases, J shed 2 bases, and the junction held 4 bases outside the gene matches. Germline V lookup: CDR1 KGHSH, CDR2 LQKENI. The CDR3 reads CASSPPGQGQETQYF. In DNA, the CDR3 is TGTGCCAGCTCACCCCCGGGACAGGGACAAGAGACCCAGTACTTC.

The CDR3 DNA sequence: TGTGCCAGCAGCTTATCTGAAGCTTTCTTT. It translates to CASSLSEAFF. The genes are TRBV7-2 and TRBJ1-1; no reliable D call. The CDR3 is made up of 10 amino acids. Per the germline V gene, CDR1 is SGHTA and CDR2 is FQGNSA. The V end lost 2 bases, the J end lost 6 bases, and 1 base lay between the germline ends.

The rearrangement links TRBV10-3 to TRBJ2-7; D gene unclear. This CDR3 has 13 amino acids. The V end lost 0 bases, the J end lost 6 bases, and 9 bases lay between the germline ends. The germline CDR1 and CDR2 sequences are ENHRY and SYGVKD. CDR3 sequence reads: CAISESGKIEQYF. CDR3 DNA sequence: TGTGCCATCAGTGAGTCGGGAAAGATCGAGCAGTACTTC.

J is TRBJ1-5 and V is TRBV27; TRBD1 agrees at 9 bases. The CDR3 has 17 residues. With V trimmed by 0 bases and J by 7 bases, 10 bases remained unmatched. The V gene's germline CDR1 is MNHEY and CDR2 SMNVEV (reference sequence). The chain's CDR3 is CASSLSGEQGAEQPQHF. CDR3 nucleotide sequence: TGTGCCAGCAGTTTATCGGGGGAACAGGGGGCTGAACAGCCCCAGCATTTT.

This sequence joins TRBV6-6 and TRBJ2-1, with 8 bases that match TRBD2. CDR1 and CDR2 (germline): MNHNY, SVGAGI (reference sequence). J gave up 10 bases and V 7 bases, and 18 bases lay outside the gene matches. The CDR3 runs to 16 residues. The DNA for the CDR3 is TGTGCCAGCATCGGCCTCGGTAGCGGGGCCCCCGGGGAGCAGTTCTTC. Translation gives CASIGLGSGAPGEQFF.

This clone has more than one count but fewer than ten. This chain joins TRBV6-1 and TRBJ2-3; D uncertain. The CDR3 has 15 residues. The germline V gene has CDR1 MNHNS and CDR2 SASEGT. With 6 bases removed from V and 0 bases from J, the gap between germline ends came to 13 bases. CDR3 amino acids: CASSSPNPSTDTQYF. In nucleotides, the CDR3 is TGTGCCAGCAGCTCACCAAATCCTAGCACAGATACGCAGTATTTT.

This clone was counted once. This chain connects TRBV4-2 to TRBJ1-4; possibly TRBD1 for D (5 bases). Germline loops: CDR1 LGHNA, CDR2 YNFKEQ. Between the trimmed V and J ends, which lost 0 bases and 5 bases, there was a span of 13 bases. The length of the CDR3 is 16 residues. This chain's CDR3 is CASSQDPGAGNEKLFF. In DNA form, the CDR3 reads TGTGCCAGCAGCCAAGATCCTGGGGCAGGGAATGAAAAACTGTTTTTT.

This chain connects TRBV2 to TRBJ2-7, with 9 bases fitting TRBD1. The CDR3 runs to 15 residues. The germline CDR1 and CDR2 sequences are SNHLY and FYNNEI. The V segment lost 7 bases and the J segment 9 bases; nucleotides outside the gene matches: 16. The CDR3 DNA follows: TGTGCCAGCACCGGGCCGGGACAGGGCCTCCTGAGGCAGTACTTC. Translation: CASTGPGQGLLRQYF.

The chain carries TRBV9 and TRBJ2-3, with 7 positions matching TRBD1. Germline lookup yields CDR1 SGDLS and CDR2 YYNGEE. CDR3 size: 14 residues. V lost 1 base to trimming and J lost 3 bases; unmatched junction nucleotides: 2. In DNA form, the CDR3 reads TGTGCCAGCAGCGTAAACAGGGGAACAGATACGCAGTATTTT. This encodes CASSVNRGTDTQYF.

The rearrangement links TRBV6-5 to TRBJ2-3; 10 bases agree with TRBD1. With 7 bases clipped from V and 3 bases from J, the junction kept 4 bases outside the gene matches. From germline, CDR1 is MNHEY and CDR2 SVGAGI. CDR3 length equals 14 residues. The DNA of the CDR3 is TGTGCCAGCACGACAGGGGGCAGGACAGATACGCAGTATTTT. Protein: CASTTGGRTDTQYF.

This clone was counted once. The chain recombines TRBV6-5 with TRBJ2-7, with D maybe TRBD2 (5 bases). Trimming removed 0 bases from V and 4 bases from J, with 10 bases in between. The CDR3 consists of 14 residues. Germline values: CDR1 MNHEY, CDR2 SVGAGI. In DNA, the CDR3 is TGTGCCAGCAGTTACTCGCCGGGATCTTACGAGCAGTACTTC. Its translation: CASSYSPGSYEQYF.

CDR3 nucleotide sequence: TGCAGCGTTGATCGGTCCGTGAACACTGAAGCTTTCTTT. Its protein product is CSVDRSVNTEAFF. V is TRBV29-1 and J is TRBJ1-1; D is unclear. Germline V gene data show CDR1 as SQVTM and CDR2 as ANQGSEA. V lost 3 bases and J 0 bases, leaving 8 bases between the germline ends. The CDR3 has 13 residues.

Note on this clone: An end of the junction differs from the germline gene, which may be a read error. V usage is TRBV7-7 and J usage is TRBJ2-5; 8 nucleotides agree with TRBD2. The CDR3 covers 15 residues. Germline V gene sequence: CDR1 SSHAT, CDR2 FNYEAQ (reference sequence). CDR3 amino acids: CASSFQAGDGETQYF. The CDR3 DNA is TGTGCTAGCAGCTTCCAAGCGGGGGACGGGGAGACCCAGTACTTC.